This T cell receptor beta chain comes out of a study of cytomegalovirus exposure and HLA in healthy donors. Primers included in the PCR were 60 Vbeta and 13 Jbeta primers. Assay: immunoSEQ multiplex PCR; the TCRdb copy retains only in-frame clones and omits some. The sample consists of about 130,000 clones, around three fifths of them appearing once. There are 13 residues in the CDR3. Germline CDR1 MNHNY, CDR2 SVGAGI (reference sequence). Trimming took 3 bases from V and 7 from J, leaving 10 bases between them. Material for sequencing was PBMCs. The chain is built from TRBV6-6 and TRBJ1-5; the D is unclear. The TCR sequence derives from a woman between 40 and 55 years old in good health and CMV-seronegative. The CDR3 nucleotides are TGTGCCAGCAGTTATACGCCGGAGCAGCCCCAGCATTTT. Translation: CASSYTPEQPQHF.